A selection of T cell receptor beta chains follows, all from one sample in a study of neoadjuvant anti-PD-1 for oral cavity cancer. Sequencing used immunoSEQ multiplex PCR; TCRdb keeps in-frame clones, though not all of them. Among fewer than 90,000 clones listed, 84% were seen once. Sample: PBMCs, taken before nivolumab (anti-PD-1) treatment. The receptors shown here come from a person between 40 and 85 years old with oral cavity squamous cell carcinoma. Both conserved end residues are part of each CDR3. Fields, in order: CDR3 length, V gene, J gene, CDR3 protein.

cdr3_length: 15
v_call: TRBV6-1
j_call: TRBJ2-7
cdr3_aa: CAGANGGSSRYEQYF

cdr3_length: 13
v_call: TRBV5-6
j_call: TRBJ1-1
cdr3_aa: CASSLSGGTEAFF

cdr3_length: 14
v_call: TRBV29-1
j_call: TRBJ2-1
cdr3_aa: CSVERQGTYNEQFF

cdr3_length: 13
v_call: TRBV30
j_call: TRBJ1-1
cdr3_aa: CAWIGQVNTEAFF

cdr3_length: 15
v_call: TRBV6-5
j_call: TRBJ2-5
cdr3_aa: CASSRSGRDQETQYF

cdr3_length: 15
v_call: TRBV10-3
j_call: TRBJ2-5
cdr3_aa: CAPGQGVKVEETQYF

cdr3_length: 11
v_call: TRBV10-3
j_call: TRBJ2-7
cdr3_aa: CAISSSYEQYF

cdr3_length: 18
v_call: TRBV6-1
j_call: TRBJ1-1
cdr3_aa: CASSVTSRGGQQNTEAFF

cdr3_length: 16
v_call: TRBV7-9
j_call: TRBJ1-3
cdr3_aa: CASSYLLTGSRNTIYF

cdr3_length: 14
v_call: TRBV9
j_call: TRBJ1-2
cdr3_aa: CASSVSGQGNGYTF

cdr3_length: 11
v_call: TRBV28
j_call: TRBJ2-5
cdr3_aa: CASRDTGAQYF

cdr3_length: 15
v_call: TRBV10-3
j_call: TRBJ2-5
cdr3_aa: CAISESSQGGETQYF

cdr3_length: 12
v_call: TRBV30
j_call: TRBJ2-7
cdr3_aa: CAGTSGVYEQYF

cdr3_length: 16
v_call: TRBV7-9
j_call: TRBJ2-7
cdr3_aa: CASSLERGPRVYEQYF

cdr3_length: 15
v_call: TRBV6-5
j_call: TRBJ1-5
cdr3_aa: CASSPDRGAGQPQHF

cdr3_length: 13
v_call: TRBV6-1
j_call: TRBJ2-2
cdr3_aa: CASRWGATGELFF